The T cell receptor (beta chain) under discussion was sequenced for a study of T cells in severe cutaneous drug reactions. The iRepertoire multiplex PCR system with TCR subtype-specific primers built both bulk and single-cell libraries. TCRdb reanalyzed the multiplex PCR reads and collapses them to one entry per CDR3 protein, without DNA. This table lists some 9,900 distinct CDR3 sequences. Whole-study findings and limits: One public TCRbeta CDR3 appeared in all seven blister samples, averaging approximately 14%.

About this clonotype: The antigen is not known.

Germline CDR1 and CDR2: DFQATT and SNEGSKA (reference sequence). The CDR3 loop spans 17 amino acids. Sequenced patients had Stevens-Johnson syndrome or toxic epidermal necrolysis caused by carbamazepine. The V call is TRBV20-1, the J call TRBJ2-7; the TCRdb call, TRBD1, lacks DNA for checking. Material: cells from a skin blister. The TCR comes from a human donor with Stevens-Johnson syndrome, a severe cutaneous drug reaction. The CDR3 is CSARVDSIRGKHDEQYF.